These 11 T cell receptor beta chains were all obtained from the same sample, sequenced in a study of blood T cell repertoires in COVID-19. Here immunoSEQ multiplex PCR was the method, and the copy in TCRdb shows in-frame clones only, minus some. This repertoire shows roughly 150,000 clones, around four fifths found once; its top ten account for 6.5% to 9%. What was sequenced was peripheral blood. The receptors come from a woman older than 75 with COVID-19, enrolled during active disease.

With respect to this clone: Other DNA sequences of this sample code for an identical CDR3. The chain is built from TRBV5-1 and TRBJ2-1; a weak D match, TRBD2 (5 bases). From germline, CDR1 is SGHRS and CDR2 YFSETQ. V was trimmed by 4 bases and J by 1 base, leaving 12 bases between them. The CDR3 covers 15 residues. This CDR3 is CASSLGGGSYNEQFF. Written as DNA, the CDR3 is TGCGCCAGCAGCCTCGGTGGAGGATCCTACAATGAGCAGTTCTTC. Based on the CDR3 plus reference TRBV5-1 and TRBJ2-1, the full variable domain is KAGVTQTPRYLIKTRGQQVTLSCSPISGHRSVSWYQQTPGQGLQFLFEYFSETQRNKGNFPGRFSGRQFSNSRSEMNVSTLELGDSALYLCASSLGGGSYNEQFFGPGTRLTVL.

The chain combines TRBV2 with TRBJ2-2; 8 nucleotides align to TRBD2. CDR1 SNHLY and CDR2 FYNNEI come from the germline V gene. V dropped 3 bases and J dropped 4; count of bases not matched to a gene: 7. The CDR3 has 16 residues. CDR3 loop: CASSEGTRVLTGELFF. The DNA for the CDR3 is TGTGCCAGCAGTGAGGGGACTAGGGTACTCACCGGGGAGCTGTTTTTT.

The chain joins TRBV3-1 (or the pseudogene TRBV3-2) to TRBJ2-1; 8 bases fit TRBD2. The CDR3 loop spans 14 amino acids. CDR1 is LGHDT and CDR2 is YNNKEL in the germline V gene (reference sequence). The J segment lost 8 bases and the V segment lost 3 bases, leaving 6 bases of the junction unmatched. DNA of the CDR3: TGTGCCAGCAGCCAGGGACTAGTTAGCGATGAGCAGTTCTTC. It codes for CASSQGLVSDEQFF.

V usage is TRBV4-1 and J usage is TRBJ2-3; the D gene is possibly TRBD2 (7 bases). V lost 1 base and J lost 6, with 17 bases in between. Germline V gene data show CDR1 as MGHRA and CDR2 as YSYEKL. This CDR3 contains 16 residues. In DNA form, the CDR3 reads TGCGCCAGCAGCCAAGTTGTGGGGGGGGCAGACGATACGCAGTATTTT. This codes for CASSQVVGGADDTQYF.

CDR3 in amino acids: CASGRTLSSYEQYF. The CDR3 nucleotides are TGTGCCAGCGGGAGGACCCTAAGCTCCTACGAGCAGTACTTC. The rearrangement links TRBV9 to TRBJ2-7, with D tentatively TRBD2 (6 bases). In germline, CDR1 is SGDLS, CDR2 YYNGEE. CDR3 length equals 14 residues. The V gene lost 7 bases and the J gene lost 0 bases, with 14 bases spanning the gap. Full variable domain (missing parts from reference TRBV9 and TRBJ2-7): DSGVTQTPKHLITATGQRVTLRCSPRSGDLSVYWYQQSLDQGLQFLIQYYNGEERAKGNILERFSAQQFPDLHSELNLSSLELGDSALYFCASGRTLSSYEQYFGPGTRLTVT.

This clone was observed a handful of times. The V call is TRBV27, the J call TRBJ1-6; D remains unclear. Trimming removed 2 bases at V and 1 base at J, with 12 bases between. CDR1 is MNHEY, CDR2 SMNVEV, per germline (reference sequence). The CDR3 totals 17 residues. This CDR3 reads CASSLMGGGSYNSPLHF. As DNA, the CDR3 is TGTGCCAGCAGTTTAATGGGCGGAGGTTCCTATAATTCACCCCTCCACTTT.

The chain employs TRBV6-5 and TRBJ1-2; 10 bases fit TRBD1. CDR3 length equals 15 residues. The germline V gene has CDR1 MNHEY and CDR2 SVGAGI. The trim removed 11 bases at V and 6 bases at J, leaving 15 bases unmatched. CDR3 protein: CAPYPRDRGVDGYTF. The DNA for the CDR3 is TGTGCCCCCTACCCCCGGGACAGGGGTGTCGATGGCTACACCTTC.

The rearrangement links TRBV5-1 to TRBJ1-4; TRBD1 might be the D (6 bases). Germline V CDR1 and CDR2: SGHRS, YFSETQ. CDR3 length: 15 residues. Trimming removed 5 bases from V and 7 bases from J, with 18 bases in between. The CDR3 is CASRPQGSPGEKLFF. The CDR3 bases are TGCGCCAGCAGACCACAGGGTTCCCCGGGTGAAAAACTGTTTTTT.

This chain joins TRBV6-1 and TRBJ1-1, with unresolved D. In germline, CDR1 is MNHNS, CDR2 SASEGT. The CDR3 totals 14 residues. V was cut by 3 bases and J by 5 bases, with 13 bases left in between. CDR3 in amino acids: CASSDRGEYTEAFF. The CDR3 DNA reads TGTGCCAGCAGTGATCGCGGGGAGTATACTGAAGCTTTCTTT.

The J gene is TRBJ2-1, the V gene TRBV6-4, with 15 nucleotides matching TRBD2. The CDR3 length is 19 residues. The V segment lost 2 bases and the J segment 4 bases; nucleotides outside the gene matches: 9. Germline V gene lookup returns CDR1 MRHNA and CDR2 SNTAGT. CDR3 sequence (DNA): TGTGCCAGCAGTGACCGCGGACTAGCGGGGGGGTATATGTACAATGAGCAGTTCTTC. This codes for CASSDRGLAGGYMYNEQFF.

The V call is TRBV6-5, the J call TRBJ2-5, with TRBD1 as a possible D gene (6 bases). Germline-derived CDR1 and CDR2 are MNHEY and SVGAGI. V lost 0 bases and J lost 9, with 20 bases in between. CDR3 length: 16 residues. This CDR3 reads CASSYSNLGAGAAQYF. The CDR3 DNA is TGTGCCAGCAGTTACTCGAATTTGGGGGCCGGGGCGGCCCAGTACTTC.